A selection of T cell receptor beta chains follows, all from one sample in a study of cytomegalovirus exposure and HLA in healthy donors. TCRdb's table, derived via immunoSEQ multiplex PCR, lists solely in-frame clones and lacks some. Counted here are fewer than 200,000 clones, 76% occurring once; the ten biggest clones make up 0.75% to 0.8%. Specimen: PBMCs. The receptors derive from a female donor in good health and CMV-seronegative. Both conserved end residues are part of each CDR3. D genes are given only for firm matches. Clone size, where shown, is once, few, many, or a class for clones that have expanded.

clone_size d_call j_call v_call cdr3_aa cdr3_nt
few TRBD2 TRBJ2-1 TRBV14 CASSLIAGSYNEQFF TGTGCCAGCAGCCTGATAGCGGGCTCCTACAATGAGCAGTTCTTC
- - TRBJ2-1 TRBV20-1 CSASSDRQQFF TGCAGTGCTAGTTCGGACAGACAGCAGTTCTTC
- TRBD2 TRBJ2-3 TRBV7-2 CASSPRGASDTQYF TGTGCCAGCAGCCCGCGGGGGGCCTCAGATACGCAGTATTTT
- - TRBJ1-4 TRBV6-5 CASSHYNEKLFF TGTGCCAGCAGTCACTATAATGAGAAACTGTTTTTT
few TRBD2 TRBJ2-5 TRBV9 CASSVGASLAGGETQYF TGTGCCAGCAGCGTAGGGGCTAGTCTAGCGGGAGGAGAGACCCAGTACTTC
- TRBD1 TRBJ2-4 TRBV27 CASSPNRQGAAKNSQYF TGTGCCAGCAGTCCCAACCGCCAGGGGGCGGCCAAAAACAGTCAGTACTTC
- TRBD2 TRBJ2-3 TRBV30 CARQLSGRFDTQYF TGTGCCCGACAATTAAGCGGGAGGTTTGATACGCAGTATTTT
- TRBD1 TRBJ2-2 TRBV19 CASSTYTGGLSAGELFF TGTGCCAGTAGTACGTACACAGGGGGATTAAGCGCCGGGGAGCTGTTTTTT
- TRBD1 TRBJ1-6 TRBV7-8 CASRTGTGGFGGSPLHF TGTGCCAGCCGGACCGGGACAGGGGGCTTCGGGGGTTCACCCCTCCACTTT
- - TRBJ2-6 TRBV4-3 CASSQDGRMVSGANGLTF TGCGCCAGCAGCCAAGACGGCAGGATGGTCTCTGGGGCCAACGGCCTGACTTTC
- - TRBJ2-1 TRBV18 CASSLGQTSYNEQFF TGTGCCAGCTCACTAGGACAGACTTCCTACAATGAGCAGTTCTTC
once - TRBJ1-6 TRBV6-6 CASAKTQGMASPLHF TGTGCCAGCGCTAAAACGCAGGGGATGGCTTCACCCCTCCACTTT
- - TRBJ1-6 TRBV5-6 CASSLLLSSYNSPLHF TGTGCCAGCAGCTTACTATTAAGCTCCTATAATTCACCCCTCCACTTT
- TRBD1 TRBJ1-5 TRBV19 CASRVAGTVNQPQHF TGTGCCAGTAGAGTTGCCGGGACAGTCAATCAGCCCCAGCATTTT
- - TRBJ2-1 TRBV9 CASSPQGAYYNEQFF TGTGCCAGCAGCCCCCAGGGCGCTTACTACAATGAGCAGTTCTTC
few TRBD2 TRBJ2-3 TRBV5-1 CASSLGASGGNTQYF TGCGCCAGCAGCTTGGGGGCTAGCGGGGGGAATACGCAGTATTTT
- - TRBJ1-2 TRBV19 CASRTPGGGAGGYTF TGTGCCAGTAGGACCCCAGGAGGAGGGGCGGGCGGCTACACCTTC
- TRBD1 TRBJ2-7 TRBV13 CASSHRDRGSYEQYF TGTGCCAGCAGTCACCGGGACAGGGGGTCCTACGAGCAGTACTTC
- TRBD2 TRBJ2-7 TRBV30 CAWRRAGGSYEQYF TGTGCCTGGAGGAGAGCGGGGGGGTCCTACGAGCAGTACTTC
- TRBD2 TRBJ2-7 TRBV7-2 CASSLALGLAGVSYEQYF TGTGCCAGCAGCTTAGCGCTGGGGTTAGCGGGGGTGTCCTACGAGCAGTACTTC
once TRBD2 TRBJ2-3 TRBV5-4 CASSSPGLGERDTQYF TGTGCCAGCAGCTCTCCGGGACTAGGGGAGCGGGATACGCAGTATTTT
few TRBD1 TRBJ1-5 TRBV27 CASSFRGIETGNQPQHF TGTGCCAGCAGTTTTAGAGGAATTGAGACAGGGAATCAGCCCCAGCATTTT
- - TRBJ2-2 TRBV30 CAWARGPQNTGELFF TGTGCCTGGGCCAGGGGACCCCAGAACACCGGGGAGCTGTTTTTT
- - TRBJ1-1 TRBV6-5 CASRPGGGAATEAFF TGTGCCAGCAGGCCCGGAGGAGGGGCCGCGACTGAAGCTTTCTTT
- - TRBJ2-7 TRBV11-2 CASSLELSGREQYF TGTGCCAGCAGCTTAGAACTCTCGGGGAGGGAGCAGTACTTC
- TRBD1 TRBJ1-4 TRBV6-5 CASSYGTGEEAKLFF TGTGCCAGCAGTTACGGGACAGGAGAGGAGGCAAAACTGTTTTTT
once TRBD1 TRBJ1-6 TRBV11-3 CASSLVRGGTGASYNSPLHF TGTGCCAGCAGCTTAGTCCGGGGGGGGACAGGGGCCTCCTATAATTCACCCCTCCACTTT
once - TRBJ1-5 TRBV28 CASSFTSSNQPQHF TGTGCCAGCAGTTTTACAAGTAGCAATCAGCCCCAGCATTTT
- - TRBJ2-6 TRBV30 CAWSRLKATGANGLTF TGTGCCTGGAGTAGGTTGAAGGCGACTGGGGCCAACGGCCTGACTTTC
- TRBD2 TRBJ2-1 TRBV27 CASSRTGLAGRGEQFF TGTGCCAGCAGTCGTACGGGACTAGCGGGGCGGGGGGAGCAGTTCTTC
- TRBD2 TRBJ2-1 TRBV7-9 CASSDIDLAGAYNEQFF TGTGCCAGCAGCGACATAGATCTAGCGGGGGCCTACAATGAGCAGTTCTTC
once TRBD2 TRBJ2-7 TRBV29-1 CSVEGTSGRLYEQYF TGCAGCGTTGAGGGGACTAGCGGGAGACTCTACGAGCAGTACTTC
once - TRBJ2-3 TRBV7-9 CASSLLGGVPTDTQYF TGTGCCAGCAGCTTATTGGGAGGAGTACCCACAGATACGCAGTATTTT
- TRBD1 TRBJ2-2 TRBV30 CAWRGTGGTGELFF TGTGCCTGGAGGGGGACAGGGGGTACCGGGGAGCTGTTTTTT
- TRBD1 TRBJ1-5 TRBV28 CASTVRTGPNQPQHF TGTGCCAGCACGGTTAGGACAGGGCCGAATCAGCCCCAGCATTTT
- TRBD2 TRBJ2-5 TRBV5-1 CASSITGTSGRETQYF TGCGCCAGCAGCATAACCGGGACTAGCGGGAGGGAGACCCAGTACTTC
once - TRBJ1-5 TRBV29-1 CSVTLGHLVAANQPQHF TGCAGCGTGACCCTGGGACACTTAGTGGCGGCCAATCAGCCCCAGCATTTT
few - TRBJ2-1 TRBV7-2 CASSFQGRNEQFF TGTGCCAGCAGCTTCCAGGGAAGGAATGAGCAGTTCTTC
- - TRBJ2-5 TRBV2 CASSIKGGGGETQYF TGTGCCAGCAGCATCAAAGGGGGGGGCGGCGAGACCCAGTACTTC
- TRBD2 TRBJ2-3 TRBV30 CAWSDGTSLTDTQYF TGTGCCTGGAGTGATGGGACTAGCTTGACAGATACGCAGTATTTT
- TRBD2 TRBJ2-3 TRBV7-3 CASSLRSGGANTDTQYF TGTGCCAGCAGCTTGCGCAGCGGGGGGGCCAATACAGATACGCAGTATTTT
few TRBD1 TRBJ2-7 TRBV30 CAWRMSGQGAYEQYF TGTGCCTGGAGGATGTCGGGACAGGGCGCCTACGAGCAGTACTTC